These 25 T cell receptor beta chains came from one sample sequenced in a study of technical replicates of blood from several donors. TCRdb's table, derived via immunoSEQ multiplex PCR, lists solely in-frame clones and lacks some. The table lists over 50,000 clones, more than 85% of them singletons. Specimen: PBMCs. These receptors all stem from a human donor in good health. Some clones in this sample may be carry-over from other donors' samples.

The J gene is TRBJ1-2, the V gene TRBV4-2; 8 bases fit TRBD1. The ends lost 2 bases at V and 8 bases at J; junction bases unmatched: 7. The germline V gene has CDR1 LGHNA and CDR2 YNFKEQ. CDR3 length equals 14 residues. In nucleotides, the CDR3 is TGTGCCAGCAGCCAAAGTACGACAGGGGACGGCTACACCTTC. Protein product: CASSQSTTGDGYTF.

CDR3 sequence (DNA): TGTGCTAGTGGTTTGGTACTTGGGCGGGAGGGGTATGATGAGCAGTTCTTC. Its translation: CASGLVLGREGYDEQFF. The gene calls are TRBV12-5 and TRBJ2-1; 9 positions agree with TRBD2. The CDR3 has 17 amino acids. Germline CDR1 LGHNT, CDR2 FRNRAP. The trim removed 0 bases at V and 8 bases at J, leaving 11 bases unmatched.

The chain joins TRBV5-1 to TRBJ1-2, with a possible D match to TRBD1 (5 bases). This CDR3 spans 13 amino acids. V gave up 4 bases and J gave up 3 bases, with 10 bases separating them. Germline V gene lookup returns CDR1 SGHRS and CDR2 YFSETQ. The CDR3 sequence is CASSAREYYGYTF. Written as DNA, the CDR3 is TGCGCCAGCAGCGCCAGGGAATACTATGGCTACACCTTC. The full variable domain, its missing parts supplied by reference TRBV5-1 and TRBJ1-2, is KAGVTQTPRYLIKTRGQQVTLSCSPISGHRSVSWYQQTPGQGLQFLFEYFSETQRNKGNFPGRFSGRQFSNSRSEMNVSTLELGDSALYLCASSAREYYGYTFGSGTRLTVV.

The chain links TRBV10-2 to TRBJ1-1; D is unresolved. In germline, CDR1 is WSHSY, CDR2 SAAADI. The CDR3 runs to 14 residues. Deletions cut 8 bases from V and 1 base from J, with 14 bases between. The CDR3 reads CASRFSLRNTEAFF. DNA of the CDR3: TGCGCCAGCCGATTCTCACTTAGGAACACTGAAGCTTTCTTT.

This chain connects TRBV19 to TRBJ1-2; the D is unclear. Germline values: CDR1 LNHDA, CDR2 SQIVND (reference sequence). CDR3 length: 14 amino acids. V was cut by 5 bases and J by 3 bases, with 13 bases left in between. CDR3 sequence: CASSQGEGHYGYTF. In nucleotides, the CDR3 is TGTGCCAGTAGTCAAGGAGAGGGCCACTATGGCTACACCTTC.

This chain links TRBV19 with TRBJ1-1, with 8 bases aligning to TRBD1. The CDR3 contains 18 residues. V shed 1 base and J 0 bases; nucleotides not matched to a gene: 10. The germline CDR1 and CDR2 sequences are LNHDA and SQIVND (reference sequence). CDR3 bases: TGTGCCAGTAGTATAGTTCTGGGACAGGCATTCATGAACACTGAAGCTTTCTTT. Translation: CASSIVLGQAFMNTEAFF.

The rearrangement joins TRBV2 to TRBJ2-7, with TRBD1 matching 8 bases. The CDR3 is made up of 13 amino acids. Germline V gives CDR1 SNHLY, CDR2 FYNNEI. V lost 7 bases and J lost 9; bases outside the gene matches: 11. The CDR3 reads CASKGQGNGGQYF. The CDR3 DNA follows: TGTGCCAGCAAAGGACAGGGCAACGGGGGGCAGTACTTC.

V usage is TRBV25-1 and J usage is TRBJ2-3, with 10 nucleotides matching TRBD2. V lost 2 bases, J lost 3 bases, and 8 bases stayed unmatched. CDR3 length: 17 amino acids. The germline V gene has CDR1 MGHDK and CDR2 SYGVNS. The chain's CDR3 is CASSEALGAGGTDTQYF. Written as DNA, the CDR3 is TGTGCCAGCAGTGAAGCGTTGGGAGCGGGAGGGACAGATACGCAGTATTTT. The full variable domain, rest sourced from reference TRBV25-1 and TRBJ2-3, is EADIYQTPRYLVIGTGKKITLECSQTMGHDKMYWYQQDPGMELHLIHYSYGVNSTEKGDLSSESTVSRIRTEHFPLTLESARPSHTSQYLCASSEALGAGGTDTQYFGPGTRLTVL.

V and J are TRBV7-2 and TRBJ2-2; 12 nucleotides agree with TRBD2. V lost 3 bases and J lost 6; bases outside the gene matches: 5. Germline V gene lookup returns CDR1 SGHTA and CDR2 FQGNSA. The CDR3 has 16 residues. The CDR3 nucleotides read TGTGCCAGCAGCTTTGTGACTAGCGGGGGCCCCGGGGAGCTGTTTTTT. Its translation: CASSFVTSGGPGELFF.

V gene TRBV7-2 combines with J gene TRBJ2-7; 10 bases are shared with TRBD2. J was trimmed by 6 bases and V by 5 bases; bases with no gene match: 10. Per the germline V gene, CDR1 is SGHTA and CDR2 is FQGNSA. The CDR3 extends over 15 amino acids. CDR3 protein: CASSPQRGGGSEQYF. In DNA form, the CDR3 reads TGTGCCAGCAGCCCCCAGCGGGGGGGCGGCAGCGAGCAGTACTTC.

The rearrangement links TRBV6-5 to TRBJ2-7, with TRBD2 as a possible D gene (6 bases). Germline values: CDR1 MNHEY, CDR2 SVGAGI. Trimming cost V 2 bases and J 4 bases, with 12 bases left between them. This CDR3 comprises 14 residues. CDR3 DNA sequence: TGTGCCAGCAGTTACCGGGGGTCCAGGTACGAGCAGTACTTC. Its translation: CASSYRGSRYEQYF.

The gene calls are TRBV9 and TRBJ2-2; TRBD2 matches at 10 bases. This CDR3 region has 15 residues. Germline CDR1 reads SGDLS; CDR2 reads YYNGEE. V dropped 3 bases and J dropped 6; count of bases not matched to a gene: 5. Here the CDR3 reads CASSEIAGGAGELFF. As DNA, the CDR3 is TGTGCCAGCAGCGAGATAGCGGGAGGAGCCGGGGAGCTGTTTTTT.

This clone was observed a single time. This chain joins TRBV6-6 and TRBJ2-5; the D gene is possibly TRBD2 (6 bases). Per the germline V gene, CDR1 is MNHNY and CDR2 is SVGAGI (reference sequence). Trimming removed 8 bases at V and 5 bases at J, with 18 bases between. CDR3 length: 14 residues. The CDR3 nucleotides read TGTGCCAGCCGGAATAGCGGAAATGCGGAGACCCAGTACTTC. Residues: CASRNSGNAETQYF.

The gene calls are TRBV7-2 and TRBJ2-7, with no clear D. The CDR3 contains 15 residues. Per the germline V gene, CDR1 is SGHTA and CDR2 is FQGNSA. V gave up 5 bases and J gave up 0 bases, with 14 bases separating them. CDR3 coding DNA: TGTGCCAGCAGCCTCGGGTGGTATAGCTCCTACGAGCAGTACTTC. Translated, it gives CASSLGWYSSYEQYF.

The chain links TRBV4-1 to TRBJ2-3; 12 nucleotides agree with TRBD2. This CDR3 has 16 amino acids. Germline V CDR1 and CDR2: MGHRA, YSYEKL. V lost 3 bases to trimming and J lost 6 bases; unmatched junction nucleotides: 7. The CDR3 loop is CASSQLAGGPRDTQYF. For the CDR3, the DNA is TGCGCCAGCAGCCAGCTAGCGGGAGGGCCAAGGGATACGCAGTATTTT.

This chain joins TRBV4-2 and TRBJ2-1; TRBD2 matches at 10 bases. The CDR3 is 17 residues long. CDR1 and CDR2 (germline): LGHNA, YNFKEQ. With V trimmed by 0 bases and J by 10 bases, 12 bases remained unmatched. The CDR3 nucleotides read TGTGCCAGCAGCCAAGATAGGGGGAGCGGGAGGGCCAAGGAGCAGTTCTTC. It specifies CASSQDRGSGRAKEQFF.

V is TRBV19 and J is TRBJ2-7; possible D gene TRBD2, 5 bases. Germline assignment: CDR1 LNHDA and CDR2 SQIVND (reference sequence). Between the trimmed V and J ends, which lost 5 bases and 4 bases, there was a span of 18 bases. The CDR3 runs 15 residues. CDR3 in DNA: TGTGCCAGTAGTCACCGGGGTAATAATATTTACGAGCAGTACTTC. Encoded protein: CASSHRGNNIYEQYF.

The CDR3, as DNA: TGCACCAGCAGTTTCAGGGCCCTCGAGCAGTACTTC. This translates into CTSSFRALEQYF. The genes are TRBV1 and TRBJ2-7; the table's D call of TRBD1 was not tested on the DNA. TRBV1 constitutes a pseudogene. This CDR3 region has 12 residues.

This clone is medium-sized within its sample. The V call is TRBV4-3, the J call TRBJ2-1, with TRBD1 matching 8 bases. J gave up 6 bases and V 0 bases, and 7 bases lay outside the gene matches. The germline gives CDR1 LGHNA, CDR2 YSLEER. The CDR3 is 16 residues long. For the CDR3, the DNA is TGCGCCAGCAGCCAAGAACTACGGGACAGGTTCAATGAGCAGTTCTTC. Translated, it gives CASSQELRDRFNEQFF.

V is TRBV10-3 and J is TRBJ2-1, with 10 bases that match TRBD2. V was clipped by 10 bases and J by 15 bases; unmatched bases: 9. Germline V lookup: CDR1 ENHRY, CDR2 SYGVKD. The CDR3 is 11 residues long. CDR3 DNA: TGTGCCACCCATAGCGGGAGGTTTCCGTTCTTC. It specifies CATHSGRFPFF.

The genes are TRBV19 and TRBJ2-3; possibly TRBD2 for D (7 bases). Germline V gives CDR1 LNHDA, CDR2 SQIVND (reference sequence). The CDR3 has 16 residues. The V end lost 8 bases, the J end lost 0 bases, and 18 bases lay between the germline ends. CDR3 amino acids: CASRNPRGPSTDTQYF. CDR3 nucleotides: TGTGCCAGTCGCAACCCGCGGGGGCCTAGCACAGATACGCAGTATTTT.

This clone came up once. The chain joins TRBV7-3 to TRBJ2-5; possible D gene TRBD2, 6 bases. The CDR3 has 15 residues. Germline CDR1 reads SGHTA; CDR2 reads FQGTGA. Deletions cut 1 base from V and 7 bases from J, with 16 bases between. In DNA form, the CDR3 reads TGTGCCAGCAGCTTAATTGGGACTGGTCAGGGGACCCAGTACTTC. Protein sequence: CASSLIGTGQGTQYF.

The chain uses TRBV29-1 and TRBJ2-5; TRBD1 might be the D (6 bases). V lost 7 bases and J 2 bases, leaving 14 bases between the germline ends. The CDR3 loop spans 13 amino acids. Germline V gene data show CDR1 as SQVTM and CDR2 as ANQGSEA. The CDR3 loop is CSADGTRQETQYF. In DNA form, the CDR3 reads TGCAGCGCCGACGGGACAAGACAAGAGACCCAGTACTTC.

The chain is built from TRBV4-2 and TRBJ1-2; D may be TRBD1 (6 bases). Germline loops: CDR1 LGHNA, CDR2 YNFKEQ. The CDR3 spans 15 residues. Trimming pared 0 bases from V and 2 bases from J, leaving 10 bases between. In DNA, the CDR3 is TGTGCCAGCAGCCAAGATCCAGGGGCGAACTATGGCTACACCTTC. Translation: CASSQDPGANYGYTF.

The rearrangement uses TRBV7-2 and TRBJ1-1; 7 bases agree with TRBD1. CDR1 and CDR2 (germline): SGHTA, FQGNSA. The CDR3 is 13 residues long. The ends lost 6 bases at V and 3 bases at J; junction bases unmatched: 4. The CDR3: CASSSDRDTEAFF. CDR3 nucleotides: TGTGCCAGCAGTTCAGACAGGGACACTGAAGCTTTCTTT.